This T cell receptor (beta chain) originates from a study of blood T cell repertoires in COVID-19 (dated by TCRdb to the early 2020s). In terms of the full investigation: Collaborator samples came from the United States, Italy and Spain and covered acute and convalescent phases of COVID-19. The material from the prospective study consisted of cDNA or gDNA derived from T cells, B-cell-depleted T cells, or PBMCs. The dataset comprised deeply sampled blood TCRbeta repertoires from subjects exposed to, actively infected with, or recovered from COVID-19. The repertoires were released in a freely available public database meant as a resource for research on the immune response to SARS-CoV-2. The samples were drawn from the first 160 participants of the ongoing ImmuneRACE study and from 950 to 1,500 subjects provided by 6 global collaborators. A de-identified subject ID, COVID-19 status, age in years and sex were almost always included in the sample metadata. HLA class I and class II types, where available, came from metadata supplied by the sample provider rather than from assay-based typing. Overall study outcomes, separate from this receptor: Clinical and demographic metadata were provided uncurated, with the amount varying by source and participant.

Including the terminal cysteine and phenylalanine, the CDR3 comprises 16 residues. The only DNA kept is the CDR3, 48 bases in frame from the first base. Trimming accounts for 5 bases at V and 0 bases at J, while the number of junction bases matched to no gene is 7. For CDR1 and CDR2, the germline V gene lists MRHNA and SNTAGT. TCRbeta CDR3 regions were amplified from genomic DNA by means of the immunoSEQ Assay, a bias-controlled multiplex PCR. In the original analysis: The number of nucleated cells in each sample was estimated from the amplification of reference gene primers within the assay. Sequence reads were collapsed and filtered to measure the absolute abundance of every unique TCRbeta CDR3 rearrangement. For each sample, productive Simpson clonality was calculated as the square root of Simpson's diversity index over productive rearrangements. Here the immuneACCESS table is served through TCRdb, limited to in-frame sequences with V and J called. Missing clones are a known gap in these copies; in checked studies unresolved V genes cover under half, and the rest lacks a known reason. That table gives V, J and clone size, and the DNA gave D and trimming. Recorded for this sample are a few hundred thousand clones; 82% of them occurred a single time. Around 3.3% of the sample is held by the ten biggest clonotypes.

Details on this clone: The antigen it recognizes is unknown. No per-base quality is available; no much larger clone lies one base away.

Collaborating institutions collected whole blood in K2EDTA tubes following their own protocols. For TCRbeta analysis, collaborator samples were shipped as frozen whole blood, as isolated PBMCs, or as DNA extracted from either sample type. The source of this sequence is a woman of 80 years or more with acute or convalescent COVID-19. Rearrangement joined TRBV6-4 to TRBJ2-1; TRBD2 fits 7 bases in the junction. Sequenced: peripheral blood. The sequenced DNA is TGTGCCAGCAGTCTTGGCGGGGGACGCTCCTACAATGAGCAGTTCTTC. Translation gives CASSLGGGRSYNEQFF.